This T cell receptor (beta chain) was identified in a study of T cell repertoires in cytomegalovirus infection. Study background: Recently identified HLA-C-restricted and well-studied HLA-B-restricted CMV epitopes were used. The public TCR beta signatures pointed to both CMV infection and matching HLA type.

Study-wide results and limits: Of the TCR beta families, the public ones yielded a cumulative frequency that identified carriers of CMV plus the relevant HLA. The ex vivo response was dominated by HLA-C-restricted CMV-specific TCR beta clonotypes.

V lost 5 bases to trimming and J lost 8 bases; unmatched junction nucleotides: 6. The CDR3 consists of 14 residues. TCRdb independently ran MiXCR on the reads; one entry per CDR3 protein. The sample shows roughly 730,000 distinct CDR3 sequences, approximately 33% of them seen only once. This clonotype occurred a few times. Its antigen is undetermined. V is TRBV12-3 or TRBV12-4 and J is TRBJ1-6; TRBD1 agrees at 7 bases. The source is a human donor in good health (CMV status not recorded). Some clones in this sample may be carry-over from other donors' samples. The sample consisted of cultured PBMCs, taken from culture after CMV antigen stimulation. The CDR3 DNA sequence: TGTGCCAGCAGTCCACAGGGGCTAGATTCACCCCTCCACTTT. It specifies CASSPQGLDSPLHF.